These T cell receptor beta chains were read from a single sample in a study of Tregs in tolerant kidney transplant recipients. Measured with immunoSEQ multiplex PCR; TCRdb has only the in-frame clones, and not every one. The sample lists roughly 250,000 clones, roughly 80% seen once, with 0.5% to 0.65% in the top ten. Sequencing used CD4+ T cells from blood. The source is a human donor in good health. CDR3s include the opening cysteine and the closing phenylalanine or tryptophan. The D gene is left open where the match is weak.

d_gene	v_gene	CDR3aa
-	TRBV2	CASSPINTGELFF
-	TRBV6-1	CASSTGGGSSQYF
TRBD1	TRBV5-6	CASSLALDRGGYNEQFF
-	TRBV9	CASSASWGSLSGFAQYF
-	TRBV14	CASSQQGTGELFF
TRBD1	TRBV27	CASSLPSQGEQYF
TRBD1	TRBV30	CAWSFGQGYNEQFF
TRBD1	TRBV7-2	CASSLRGGLANEKLFF
-	TRBV2	CASTQAVASPLHF
-	TRBV6-4	CASSESGFNQPQHF
-	TRBV7-3	CASSPDGVGYEQYF
-	TRBV29-1	CSVEVGWANNEQFF
TRBD1	TRBV4-3	CASSPDRGRYEQYF
TRBD2	TRBV11-2	CASSLVGTSGSGETQYF
TRBD1	TRBV7-9	CASSPRMTRGGNTEAFF
-	TRBV5-4	CASSLAVGKETQYF
-	TRBV2	CASTPTDTQYF
-	TRBV5-1	CATQKGLNTEAFF
-	TRBV5-1	CASSLDRGSSYEQYF
-	TRBV5-1	CASSAQDGSLEQYF
-	TRBV18	CASSPGEYYGYTF
-	TRBV7-2	CASSFPSTDTQYF
-	TRBV6-6	CASSSRRELYEQYF
-	TRBV5-1	CASSLQWRARTGELFF
-	TRBV29-1	CSYRDQGRNEQYF
TRBD1	TRBV5-1	CASSLGPQGVGYGYTF
-	TRBV6-1	CASSEPTGGSTIYF
TRBD2	TRBV5-1	CASSLALGGGASSSYNEQFF
-	TRBV6-1	CASSEWTNQYF
-	TRBV6-5	CASSYPGGNEQFF
-	TRBV5-1	CASSLERAYEQYF
-	TRBV6-6	CASSQREGAYSPLHF
TRBD2	TRBV10-1	CASSPLAGGSTDTQYF
-	TRBV5-1	CASSLRGTPLNTEAFF
TRBD2	TRBV7-3	CASSLRLAGLDTQYF
-	TRBV7-3	CASSKGLPGYNEQFF
TRBD1	TRBV7-3	CASSSGQTYEQYF